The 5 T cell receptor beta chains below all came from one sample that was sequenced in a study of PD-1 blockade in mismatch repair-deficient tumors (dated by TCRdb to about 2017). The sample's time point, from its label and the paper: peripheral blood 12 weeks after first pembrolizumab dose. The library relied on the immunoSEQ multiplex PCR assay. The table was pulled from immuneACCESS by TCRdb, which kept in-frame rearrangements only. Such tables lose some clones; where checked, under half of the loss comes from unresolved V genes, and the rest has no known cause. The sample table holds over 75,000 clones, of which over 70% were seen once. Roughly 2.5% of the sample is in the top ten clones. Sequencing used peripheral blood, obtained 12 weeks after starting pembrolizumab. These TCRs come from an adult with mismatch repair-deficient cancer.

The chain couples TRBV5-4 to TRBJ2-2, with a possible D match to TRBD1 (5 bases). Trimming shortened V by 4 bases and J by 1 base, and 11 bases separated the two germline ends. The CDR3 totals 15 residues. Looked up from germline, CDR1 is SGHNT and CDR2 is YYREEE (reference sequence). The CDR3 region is CASSLDRLNTGELFF. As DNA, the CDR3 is TGTGCCAGCAGCCTCGACAGACTGAACACCGGGGAGCTGTTTTTT.

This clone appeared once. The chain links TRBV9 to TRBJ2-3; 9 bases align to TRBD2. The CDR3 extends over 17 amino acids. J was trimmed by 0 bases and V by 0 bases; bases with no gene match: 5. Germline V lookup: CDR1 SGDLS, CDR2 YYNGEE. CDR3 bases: TGTGCCAGCAGCGTAGGGCTAGCGGGGTCTAGCACAGATACGCAGTATTTT. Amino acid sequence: CASSVGLAGSSTDTQYF.

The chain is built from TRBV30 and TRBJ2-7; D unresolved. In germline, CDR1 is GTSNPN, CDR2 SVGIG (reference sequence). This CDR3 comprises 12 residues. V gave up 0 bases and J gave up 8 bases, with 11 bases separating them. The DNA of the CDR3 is TGTGCCTGGAGTGTAAGCCGTTTAAAGCAGTACTTC. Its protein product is CAWSVSRLKQYF.

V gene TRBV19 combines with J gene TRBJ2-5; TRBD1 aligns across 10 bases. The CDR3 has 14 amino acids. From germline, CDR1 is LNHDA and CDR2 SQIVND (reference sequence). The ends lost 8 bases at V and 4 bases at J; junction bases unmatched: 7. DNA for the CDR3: TGTGCCAGTCGCCGGGACAGGGGATCAGAGACCCAGTACTTC. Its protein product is CASRRDRGSETQYF. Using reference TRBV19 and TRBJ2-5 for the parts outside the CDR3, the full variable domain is DGGITQSPKYLFRKEGQNVTLSCEQNLNHDAMYWYRQDPGQGLRLIYYSQIVNDFQKGDIAEGYSVSREKKESFPLTVTSAQKNPTAFYLCASRRDRGSETQYFGPGTRLLVL.

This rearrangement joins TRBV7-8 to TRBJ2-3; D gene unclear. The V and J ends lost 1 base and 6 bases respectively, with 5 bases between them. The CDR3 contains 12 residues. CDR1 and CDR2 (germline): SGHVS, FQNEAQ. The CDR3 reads CASSLGPDTQYF. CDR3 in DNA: TGTGCCAGCAGCTTAGGGCCGGATACGCAGTATTTT. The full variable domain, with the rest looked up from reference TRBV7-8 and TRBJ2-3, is GAGVSQSPRYKVAKRGQDVALRCDPISGHVSLFWYQQALGQGPEFLTYFQNEAQLDKSGLPSDRFFAERPEGSVSTLKIQRTQQEDSAVYLCASSLGPDTQYFGPGTRLTVL.